This is a list of T cell receptor beta chains from one sample in a study of control samples from healthy donors and cancer patients. Sequencing used immunoSEQ multiplex PCR; TCRdb keeps in-frame clones, though not all of them. The sample holds around 230,000 clones, just under 95% seen once. Sequencing was carried out using blood. These receptors were obtained from a man aged 50-60 years in good health. Each CDR3 is given with its conserved first and last residue. D genes are given only for firm matches. Clone size is shown for a subset of rows, as once, few, many or a class of expanded clone.

v_call: TRBV9
j_call: TRBJ1-3
clone_size: -
d_call: TRBD1
cdr3_aa: CASSATGRKGNTIYF
cdr3_nt: TGTGCCAGCAGCGCGACAGGGCGGAAAGGAAACACCATATATTTT

v_call: TRBV19
j_call: TRBJ2-2
clone_size: -
d_call: TRBD1
cdr3_aa: CASRHDRATGELFF
cdr3_nt: TGTGCCAGTAGGCATGACAGGGCGACCGGGGAGCTGTTTTTT

v_call: TRBV30
j_call: TRBJ1-5
clone_size: once
d_call: -
cdr3_aa: CAWSVDSNQPQHF
cdr3_nt: TGTGCCTGGAGTGTGGACTCAAATCAGCCCCAGCATTTT

v_call: TRBV15
j_call: TRBJ2-1
clone_size: -
d_call: -
cdr3_aa: CATSLTGRGGNEQFF
cdr3_nt: TGTGCCACCAGCCTCACAGGGAGGGGGGGCAATGAGCAGTTCTTC

v_call: TRBV7-2
j_call: TRBJ1-5
clone_size: -
d_call: -
cdr3_aa: CASSLAGVNQPQHF
cdr3_nt: TGTGCCAGCAGCTTAGCAGGGGTAAATCAGCCCCAGCATTTT

v_call: TRBV2
j_call: TRBJ2-5
clone_size: once
d_call: -
cdr3_aa: CASGGTRQETQYF
cdr3_nt: TGTGCCAGCGGAGGGACACGTCAAGAGACCCAGTACTTC

v_call: TRBV9
j_call: TRBJ2-1
clone_size: -
d_call: TRBD2
cdr3_aa: CASSAQGGTSGGVGHEQFF
cdr3_nt: TGTGCCAGCAGCGCTCAAGGAGGGACTAGCGGGGGGGTTGGACATGAGCAGTTCTTC

v_call: TRBV11-2
j_call: TRBJ2-7
clone_size: -
d_call: -
cdr3_aa: CASSRGPAYEQYF
cdr3_nt: TGTGCCAGCAGCCGAGGACCGGCCTACGAGCAGTACTTC

v_call: TRBV19
j_call: TRBJ1-5
clone_size: few
d_call: -
cdr3_aa: CASRKLQGFQPQHF
cdr3_nt: TGTGCCAGTAGAAAACTACAGGGATTTCAGCCCCAGCATTTT

v_call: TRBV2
j_call: TRBJ2-7
clone_size: -
d_call: -
cdr3_aa: CASSRGESYEQYF
cdr3_nt: TGTGCCAGCAGCAGGGGGGAATCCTACGAGCAGTACTTC

v_call: TRBV7-2
j_call: TRBJ2-2
clone_size: -
d_call: TRBD2
cdr3_aa: CASSLAGTSISGELFF
cdr3_nt: TGTGCCAGCAGCTTGGCCGGGACTAGCATATCCGGGGAGCTGTTTTTT

v_call: TRBV19
j_call: TRBJ2-3
clone_size: -
d_call: -
cdr3_aa: CACARGHRTDTQYF
cdr3_nt: TGTGCCTGCGCGAGGGGACACCGCACAGATACGCAGTATTTT

v_call: TRBV6-1
j_call: TRBJ1-2
clone_size: -
d_call: TRBD1
cdr3_aa: CASSERKDREYYGYTF
cdr3_nt: TGTGCCAGCAGTGAAAGGAAGGACAGGGAATACTATGGCTACACCTTC

v_call: TRBV4-1
j_call: TRBJ1-5
clone_size: -
d_call: -
cdr3_aa: CASSQNVFGNQPQHF
cdr3_nt: TGCGCCAGCAGCCAAAACGTCTTTGGCAATCAGCCCCAGCATTTT

v_call: TRBV28
j_call: TRBJ1-1
clone_size: -
d_call: -
cdr3_aa: CASSWWQTNTEAFF
cdr3_nt: TGTGCCAGCAGTTGGTGGCAGACTAACACTGAAGCTTTCTTT

v_call: TRBV6-1
j_call: TRBJ1-3
clone_size: -
d_call: TRBD1
cdr3_aa: CASSGLPRDRGSRNTIYF
cdr3_nt: TGTGCCAGCAGTGGGCTCCCCCGAGACAGGGGCTCTAGAAACACCATATATTTT

v_call: TRBV2
j_call: TRBJ2-1
clone_size: -
d_call: -
cdr3_aa: CASSPLKGIEQFF
cdr3_nt: TGTGCCAGCAGCCCATTAAAGGGAATTGAGCAGTTCTTC

v_call: TRBV7-2
j_call: TRBJ2-7
clone_size: -
d_call: TRBD2
cdr3_aa: CASSPTSGGSYEQYF
cdr3_nt: TGTGCCAGCAGCCCCACTAGCGGGGGTTCCTACGAGCAGTACTTC

v_call: TRBV7-2
j_call: TRBJ2-2
clone_size: few
d_call: TRBD1
cdr3_aa: CASSSRQGTGELFF
cdr3_nt: TGTGCCAGCAGCAGTAGACAGGGCACCGGGGAGCTGTTTTTT

v_call: TRBV28
j_call: TRBJ1-5
clone_size: -
d_call: -
cdr3_aa: CASSFSRLGSNQPQHF
cdr3_nt: TGTGCCAGCAGTTTTTCGAGGTTGGGGAGCAATCAGCCCCAGCATTTT

v_call: TRBV7-9
j_call: TRBJ1-6
clone_size: -
d_call: -
cdr3_aa: CASSLIQDNSPLHF
cdr3_nt: TGTGCCAGCAGCTTAATACAGGATAATTCACCCCTCCACTTT

v_call: TRBV3-1/TRBV3-2
j_call: TRBJ2-3
clone_size: -
d_call: TRBD1
cdr3_aa: CASSITGADTQYF
cdr3_nt: TGTGCCAGCAGCATAACAGGGGCAGATACGCAGTATTTT

v_call: TRBV9
j_call: TRBJ1-4
clone_size: -
d_call: TRBD1
cdr3_aa: CASSPRQGTNEKLFF
cdr3_nt: TGTGCCAGCAGCCCCCGACAGGGGACTAATGAAAAACTGTTTTTT

v_call: TRBV5-1
j_call: TRBJ2-3
clone_size: few
d_call: TRBD2
cdr3_aa: CASSSLAGGLDTQYF
cdr3_nt: TGCGCCAGCAGCTCGCTAGCGGGCGGTCTAGATACGCAGTATTTT

v_call: TRBV10-1
j_call: TRBJ1-1
clone_size: -
d_call: TRBD1
cdr3_aa: CASSDRGHGAFF
cdr3_nt: TGCGCCAGCAGTGACAGGGGGCACGGGGCTTTCTTT

v_call: TRBV6-2/TRBV6-3
j_call: TRBJ1-3
clone_size: once
d_call: -
cdr3_aa: CASSSQRISGNTIYF
cdr3_nt: TGTGCCAGCAGCTCACAGAGGATATCTGGAAACACCATATATTTT

v_call: TRBV28
j_call: TRBJ1-5
clone_size: -
d_call: -
cdr3_aa: CASSPRQSFRPQHF
cdr3_nt: TGTGCCAGCAGTCCCCGACAGAGTTTTCGGCCCCAGCATTTT

v_call: TRBV7-9
j_call: TRBJ2-1
clone_size: -
d_call: -
cdr3_aa: CASSLGLAAWDEQFF
cdr3_nt: TGTGCCAGCAGCTTAGGATTAGCGGCCTGGGATGAGCAGTTCTTC

v_call: TRBV28
j_call: TRBJ1-2
clone_size: -
d_call: -
cdr3_aa: CASSFSGLNYGYTF
cdr3_nt: TGTGCCAGCAGTTTCAGTGGTCTAAACTATGGCTACACCTTC

v_call: TRBV29-1
j_call: TRBJ1-2
clone_size: -
d_call: -
cdr3_aa: CSAEKGIRSNYGYTF
cdr3_nt: TGCAGCGCTGAAAAAGGGATCAGATCTAACTATGGCTACACCTTC

v_call: TRBV2
j_call: TRBJ1-5
clone_size: -
d_call: -
cdr3_aa: CASSEWGVQPQHF
cdr3_nt: TGTGCCAGCAGTGAATGGGGGGTCCAGCCCCAGCATTTT

v_call: TRBV15
j_call: TRBJ1-1
clone_size: -
d_call: -
cdr3_aa: CATSSWTLNTEAFF
cdr3_nt: TGTGCCACCAGCAGTTGGACCTTAAACACTGAAGCTTTCTTT

v_call: TRBV4-1
j_call: TRBJ2-1
clone_size: -
d_call: TRBD2
cdr3_aa: CASSQAASGGAGNEQFF
cdr3_nt: TGCGCCAGCAGCCAAGCCGCTAGCGGGGGGGCGGGAAATGAGCAGTTCTTC

v_call: TRBV10-3
j_call: TRBJ1-1
clone_size: few
d_call: TRBD1
cdr3_aa: CAISAMTGSYTEAFF
cdr3_nt: TGTGCCATCAGTGCGATGACAGGGTCATACACTGAAGCTTTCTTT

v_call: TRBV19
j_call: TRBJ1-2
clone_size: -
d_call: -
cdr3_aa: CASSTSRGRADGYTF
cdr3_nt: TGTGCCAGTAGTACCTCGAGGGGGAGGGCTGATGGCTACACCTTC

v_call: TRBV4-1
j_call: TRBJ1-2
clone_size: -
d_call: -
cdr3_aa: CASSSRTENYGYTF
cdr3_nt: TGCGCCAGCAGCAGTCGGACAGAGAACTATGGCTACACCTTC

v_call: TRBV19
j_call: TRBJ1-3
clone_size: -
d_call: -
cdr3_aa: CASSIEAGRNTIYF
cdr3_nt: TGTGCCAGTAGTATAGAGGCCGGGAGAAACACCATATATTTT

v_call: TRBV5-1
j_call: TRBJ1-5
clone_size: once
d_call: -
cdr3_aa: CASSLGQGSNQPQHF
cdr3_nt: TGCGCCAGCAGCTTGGGGCAGGGGAGCAATCAGCCCCAGCATTTT

v_call: TRBV24-1
j_call: TRBJ1-5
clone_size: -
d_call: TRBD1
cdr3_aa: CATSSRQGGNQPQHF
cdr3_nt: TGTGCCACCAGTTCGAGACAGGGTGGCAATCAGCCCCAGCATTTT

v_call: TRBV4-2
j_call: TRBJ2-2
clone_size: -
d_call: -
cdr3_aa: CASSPIAPNTGELFF
cdr3_nt: TGTGCCAGCAGCCCTATAGCCCCGAACACCGGGGAGCTGTTTTTT

v_call: TRBV19
j_call: TRBJ2-7
clone_size: -
d_call: TRBD1
cdr3_aa: CASSSNRGPYEQYF
cdr3_nt: TGTGCCAGTAGTTCGAACAGGGGACCTTACGAGCAGTACTTC

v_call: TRBV3-1/TRBV3-2
j_call: TRBJ2-5
clone_size: few
d_call: -
cdr3_aa: CASSQARRETQYF
cdr3_nt: TGTGCCAGCAGCCAAGCTAGGAGAGAGACCCAGTACTTC

v_call: TRBV3-1/TRBV3-2
j_call: TRBJ1-5
clone_size: -
d_call: -
cdr3_aa: CASSQNIGNQPQHF
cdr3_nt: TGTGCCAGCAGCCAAAACATCGGCAATCAGCCCCAGCATTTT

v_call: TRBV5-1
j_call: TRBJ1-1
clone_size: once
d_call: TRBD1
cdr3_aa: CASSWGDRENTEAFF
cdr3_nt: TGCGCCAGCAGCTGGGGGGACAGGGAGAACACTGAAGCTTTCTTT

v_call: TRBV10-2
j_call: TRBJ2-1
clone_size: -
d_call: TRBD2
cdr3_aa: CAATSGGAPYNEQFF
cdr3_nt: TGCGCCGCCACTAGCGGGGGGGCCCCCTACAATGAGCAGTTCTTC